The rows below give T cell receptor beta chains drawn from one sample of a study of CD8 T cells in Susac syndrome. From the immunoSEQ multiplex PCR reads, TCRdb called clonotypes with MiXCR, one entry per CDR3 protein. The sample includes around 280,000 distinct CDR3 sequences, about 85% of them seen just once. The sample comprised CD8+ T cells from PBMCs. The receptors were sampled from a human donor with multiple sclerosis. CDR3s include the opening cysteine and the closing phenylalanine or tryptophan. D genes are given only for firm matches. The size field is filled for only some rows; it gives once, few, many or a size class.

v_gene: TRBV28
abundance: few
j_gene: TRBJ1-1
d_gene: NA
CDR3aa: CASSFQTMNTEAFF
CDR3nt: TGTGCCAGCAGTTTTCAGACCATGAACACTGAAGCTTTCTTT

v_gene: TRBV27
abundance: NA
j_gene: TRBJ1-5
d_gene: TRBD1
CDR3aa: CASSLRRGSGGQPQHF
CDR3nt: TGTGCCAGCAGTTTAAGGCGAGGGTCAGGGGGACAGCCCCAGCATTTT

v_gene: TRBV27
abundance: NA
j_gene: TRBJ1-1
d_gene: TRBD1
CDR3aa: CASSSGTGWGNTEAFF
CDR3nt: TGTGCCAGCAGTTCCGGGACAGGGTGGGGGAACACTGAAGCTTTCTTT

v_gene: TRBV5-6
abundance: NA
j_gene: TRBJ1-1
d_gene: NA
CDR3aa: CASSFPLRGNTEAFF
CDR3nt: TGTGCCAGCAGCTTCCCCCTGAGAGGGAACACTGAAGCTTTCTTT

v_gene: TRBV27
abundance: few
j_gene: TRBJ2-7
d_gene: NA
CDR3aa: CASSDSSYEQYF
CDR3nt: TGTGCCAGCAGCGACTCCTCCTACGAGCAGTACTTC

v_gene: TRBV6-6
abundance: NA
j_gene: TRBJ2-2
d_gene: NA
CDR3aa: CASLGADRTGELFF
CDR3nt: TGTGCCAGCCTTGGAGCGGACCGCACCGGGGAGCTGTTTTTT

v_gene: TRBV27
abundance: NA
j_gene: TRBJ1-1
d_gene: TRBD1
CDR3aa: CASRWTGRAFF
CDR3nt: TGTGCCAGCAGGTGGACAGGTCGGGCTTTCTTT

v_gene: TRBV4-1
abundance: NA
j_gene: TRBJ1-1
d_gene: TRBD1
CDR3aa: CASSQATGVSEAFF
CDR3nt: TGCGCCAGCAGCCAAGCGACAGGGGTTTCTGAAGCTTTCTTT

v_gene: TRBV25-1
abundance: NA
j_gene: TRBJ1-3
d_gene: NA
CDR3aa: CASSEFGDLGNTIYF
CDR3nt: TGTGCCAGCAGTGAATTTGGAGATCTTGGAAACACCATATATTTT

v_gene: TRBV27
abundance: NA
j_gene: TRBJ2-2
d_gene: NA
CDR3aa: CASSFLSGELFF
CDR3nt: TGTGCCAGCAGTTTCCTATCCGGGGAGCTGTTTTTT

v_gene: TRBV11-1
abundance: NA
j_gene: TRBJ2-1
d_gene: TRBD2
CDR3aa: CASSPAGGSGSFYSYNEQFF
CDR3nt: TGTGCCAGCAGCCCAGCGGGAGGTAGCGGGAGCTTCTATTCCTACAATGAGCAGTTCTTC

v_gene: TRBV30
abundance: NA
j_gene: TRBJ2-7
d_gene: NA
CDR3aa: CAWSVPRESHEQYF
CDR3nt: TGTGCCTGGAGTGTACCCCGGGAGTCCCACGAGCAGTACTTC

v_gene: TRBV5-6
abundance: NA
j_gene: TRBJ1-1
d_gene: NA
CDR3aa: CASSTAGTRNTEAFF
CDR3nt: TGTGCCAGCAGCACCGCCGGGACGAGGAACACTGAAGCTTTCTTT

v_gene: TRBV27
abundance: NA
j_gene: TRBJ2-1
d_gene: NA
CDR3aa: CASSHRLPTNEQFF
CDR3nt: TGTGCCAGCAGTCACCGACTCCCAACGAATGAGCAGTTCTTC

v_gene: TRBV28
abundance: NA
j_gene: TRBJ2-6
d_gene: NA
CDR3aa: CASSLSTGFSGANVLTF
CDR3nt: TGTGCCAGCAGTTTATCCACAGGGTTCTCTGGGGCCAACGTCCTGACTTTC

v_gene: TRBV18
abundance: NA
j_gene: TRBJ2-1
d_gene: NA
CDR3aa: CASSPRGDRHTYNEQFF
CDR3nt: TGTGCCAGCTCACCACGGGGGGACCGGCACACCTACAATGAGCAGTTCTTC

v_gene: TRBV9
abundance: NA
j_gene: TRBJ2-2
d_gene: NA
CDR3aa: CASGRPSTGELFF
CDR3nt: TGTGCCAGCGGGCGCCCCTCCACCGGGGAGCTGTTTTTT

v_gene: TRBV7-9
abundance: NA
j_gene: TRBJ2-7
d_gene: TRBD2
CDR3aa: CASSLEGGLAGEQYF
CDR3nt: TGTGCCAGCAGCTTGGAGGGAGGTCTAGCGGGAGAGCAGTACTTC

v_gene: TRBV20-1
abundance: NA
j_gene: TRBJ2-7
d_gene: NA
CDR3aa: CSGLLASYEQYF
CDR3nt: TGCAGTGGACTTCTGGCCTCCTACGAGCAGTACTTC

v_gene: TRBV6-5
abundance: few
j_gene: TRBJ1-2
d_gene: NA
CDR3aa: CASSYLGGPSDYGYTF
CDR3nt: TGTGCCAGCAGTTATTTGGGGGGACCCAGCGATTATGGCTACACCTTC

v_gene: TRBV27
abundance: NA
j_gene: TRBJ2-7
d_gene: NA
CDR3aa: CASSMRGKGREQYF
CDR3nt: TGTGCCAGCAGTATGCGGGGTAAGGGGAGAGAGCAGTACTTC

v_gene: TRBV2
abundance: NA
j_gene: TRBJ2-5
d_gene: TRBD2
CDR3aa: CASKERQREGSQETQYF
CDR3nt: TGTGCCAGCAAGGAGCGGCAGCGGGAAGGCTCCCAAGAGACCCAGTACTTC

v_gene: TRBV15
abundance: NA
j_gene: TRBJ2-7
d_gene: NA
CDR3aa: CATSRTTPYEQYF
CDR3nt: TGTGCCACCAGCAGAACAACTCCCTACGAGCAGTACTTC

v_gene: TRBV3-1
abundance: NA
j_gene: TRBJ2-1
d_gene: NA
CDR3aa: CASSQFDEQFF
CDR3nt: TGTGCCAGCAGCCAATTTGATGAGCAGTTCTTC

v_gene: TRBV27
abundance: NA
j_gene: TRBJ2-1
d_gene: NA
CDR3aa: CASSLAAGFFYNEQFF
CDR3nt: TGTGCCAGCAGTTTAGCGGCGGGATTCTTCTACAATGAGCAGTTCTTC

v_gene: TRBV28
abundance: NA
j_gene: TRBJ2-3
d_gene: NA
CDR3aa: CASSLGVNTDTQYF
CDR3nt: TGTGCCAGCAGTCTAGGGGTCAACACAGATACGCAGTATTTT

v_gene: TRBV20-1
abundance: NA
j_gene: TRBJ1-5
d_gene: NA
CDR3aa: CSARDLWTEDSNQPQHF
CDR3nt: TGCAGTGCTAGAGATCTATGGACAGAAGATAGCAATCAGCCCCAGCATTTT

v_gene: TRBV27
abundance: NA
j_gene: TRBJ2-2
d_gene: NA
CDR3aa: CASSLGSVGELFF
CDR3nt: TGTGCCAGCAGTTTAGGATCGGTCGGGGAGCTGTTTTTT

v_gene: TRBV28
abundance: NA
j_gene: TRBJ1-1
d_gene: NA
CDR3aa: CASSFSPGVAFF
CDR3nt: TGTGCCAGCAGTTTTTCTCCAGGGGTAGCTTTCTTT

v_gene: TRBV9
abundance: NA
j_gene: TRBJ2-7
d_gene: TRBD1
CDR3aa: CASSVSRTGEFYEQYF
CDR3nt: TGTGCCAGCAGCGTTTCGCGGACAGGGGAATTCTACGAGCAGTACTTC

v_gene: TRBV15
abundance: NA
j_gene: TRBJ2-1
d_gene: NA
CDR3aa: CATSRGTARGSDEQFF
CDR3nt: TGTGCCACCAGCAGAGGGACGGCCCGGGGTTCGGATGAGCAGTTCTTC

v_gene: TRBV28
abundance: NA
j_gene: TRBJ2-1
d_gene: TRBD2
CDR3aa: CASRLTSGRRNEQFF
CDR3nt: TGTGCCAGCAGGTTGACTAGCGGGAGAAGGAATGAGCAGTTCTTC

v_gene: TRBV5-1
abundance: NA
j_gene: TRBJ2-5
d_gene: NA
CDR3aa: CASSWGSGGKETQYF
CDR3nt: TGCGCCAGCAGCTGGGGGTCAGGAGGGAAAGAGACCCAGTACTTC